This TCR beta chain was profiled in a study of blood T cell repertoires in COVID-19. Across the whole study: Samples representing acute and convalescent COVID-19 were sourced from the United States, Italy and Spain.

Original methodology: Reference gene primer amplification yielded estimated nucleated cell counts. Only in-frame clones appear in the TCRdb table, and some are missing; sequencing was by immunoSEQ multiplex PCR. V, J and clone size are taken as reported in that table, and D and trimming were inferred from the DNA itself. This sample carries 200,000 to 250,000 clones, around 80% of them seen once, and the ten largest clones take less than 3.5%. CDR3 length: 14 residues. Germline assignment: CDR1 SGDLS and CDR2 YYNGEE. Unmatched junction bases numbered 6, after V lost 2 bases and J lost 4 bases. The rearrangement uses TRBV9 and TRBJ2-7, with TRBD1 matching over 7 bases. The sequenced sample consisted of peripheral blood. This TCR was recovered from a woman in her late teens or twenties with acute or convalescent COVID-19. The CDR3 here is CASSVGQGEYEQYF. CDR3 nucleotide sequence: TGTGCCAGCAGCGTCGGTCAGGGGGAATACGAGCAGTACTTC.